These 26 T cell receptor beta chains were sequenced from one sample in a study of T cell clonotyping in hematopoietic cell transplantation. The assay was immunoSEQ multiplex PCR, and TCRdb's table has in-frame clones only and misses some. The sample shows roughly 80,000 clones, 90% to 97% of them seen only once. Time point given: recipient sample about 28 days before transplant, after cytoreduction. The input for sequencing was peripheral blood mononuclear cells, taken before stem cell transplant. Receptors originate from a woman between 45 and 65 years old with acute myeloid leukemia. Some clones in this sample may be carry-over from other donors' samples.

The CDR3 region has the DNA TGTGCCAGCAGTCGAGGGTCCTCGCAGGACTATGGCTACACCTTC. The encoded protein is CASSRGSSQDYGYTF. The rearrangement uses TRBV6-5 and TRBJ1-2; D is uncertain. The V gene lost 5 bases and the J gene lost 3 bases, with 16 bases spanning the gap. The CDR3 runs 15 residues. Germline V lookup: CDR1 MNHEY, CDR2 SVGAGI.

This rearrangement joins TRBV30 to TRBJ1-3; 7 bases line up with TRBD1. This CDR3 comprises 15 residues. V was pared by 0 bases and J by 1 base, with 3 bases of the junction left unmatched. The germline V gene encodes CDR1 GTSNPN and CDR2 SVGIG (reference sequence). CDR3 DNA sequence: TGTGCCTGGAGTGTAAAGGGGGCATCTGGAAACACCATATATTTT. Translation gives CAWSVKGASGNTIYF.

The chain carries TRBV19 and TRBJ2-3, with D maybe TRBD2 (7 bases). Trimming left V 3 bases short and J 4 bases short, with 14 bases between. This CDR3 is 15 amino acids long. Per germline, CDR1 LNHDA and CDR2 SQIVND (reference sequence). CDR3 bases: TGTGCCAGTAGTATGGGAGGGGGATGGGCAGATACGCAGTATTTT. It translates to CASSMGGGWADTQYF.

V usage is TRBV25-1 and J usage is TRBJ1-5; D is undetermined. Germline CDR1 MGHDK, CDR2 SYGVNS. The CDR3 is 13 amino acids. V was shortened by 1 base and J by 7 bases, with 8 bases between the two germline ends. CDR3 sequence: CASSEFANQPQHF. CDR3 nucleotide sequence: TGTGCCAGCAGTGAATTCGCCAACCAGCCCCAGCATTTT. Filled out from reference TRBV25-1 and TRBJ1-5, the complete variable domain reads EADIYQTPRYLVIGTGKKITLECSQTMGHDKMYWYQQDPGMELHLIHYSYGVNSTEKGDLSSESTVSRIRTEHFPLTLESARPSHTSQYLCASSEFANQPQHFGDGTRLSIL.

V gene TRBV14 combines with J gene TRBJ2-7; TRBD2 aligns across 7 bases. From germline, CDR1 is SGHDN and CDR2 FVKESK. This CDR3 is built from 17 residues. V dropped 3 bases and J dropped 3; count of bases not matched to a gene: 14. The CDR3 region is CASSQGASSGRYYEQYF. The CDR3 region has the DNA TGTGCCAGCAGCCAGGGTGCGTCTAGCGGTAGATACTACGAGCAGTACTTC.

The chain employs TRBV5-6 and TRBJ1-5, with D hard to call. Trimming took off 0 bases at V and 6 bases at J, with 4 bases between the two ends. CDR1 and CDR2 from the germline V gene are SGHDT and YYEEEE. The CDR3 covers 12 residues. The CDR3 nucleotides read TGTGCCAGCAGCTTGGGGGCTCAGCCCCAGCATTTT. It codes for CASSLGAQPQHF.

This chain joins TRBV27 and TRBJ2-7; D might be TRBD1 (6 bases). Between the trimmed V and J ends, which lost 11 bases and 4 bases, there was a span of 18 bases. The CDR3 spans 13 residues. CDR1 and CDR2 (germline): MNHEY, SMNVEV (reference sequence). The CDR3 sequence: CAYPGQQFYEQYF. The CDR3 bases are TGTGCCTACCCCGGACAGCAATTTTACGAGCAGTACTTC.

This CDR3 is CAWSSSFYEQYF. DNA for the CDR3: TGTGCCTGGAGTAGTTCCTTCTACGAGCAGTACTTC. The chain links TRBV30 to TRBJ2-7; D is uncertain. This CDR3 spans 12 amino acids. V lost 2 bases, J lost 3 bases, and 8 bases lay in between. The germline gives CDR1 GTSNPN, CDR2 SVGIG (reference sequence).

The chain carries TRBV4-2 and TRBJ1-5; the D is unclear. CDR3 size: 16 residues. V was pared by 1 base and J by 0 bases, with 10 bases between. CDR1 is LGHNA, CDR2 YNFKEQ, per germline. The CDR3, as DNA: TGTGCCAGCAGCCAAGGGGCAGGCTATAGCAATCAGCCCCAGCATTTT. It encodes CASSQGAGYSNQPQHF.

The gene calls are TRBV9 and TRBJ2-5; 10 bases agree with TRBD2. Germline-derived CDR1 and CDR2 are SGDLS and YYNGEE. After removal of 5 bases from V and 7 bases from J, the junction contained 8 bases not matched to a gene. This CDR3 has 14 residues. In DNA, the CDR3 is TGTGCCAGCAGGGTCCTAGCGGGAGAGGGGACCCAGTACTTC. It codes for CASRVLAGEGTQYF.

V gene TRBV5-1 combines with J gene TRBJ2-7; no firm D call. V was pared by 4 bases and J by 1 base, with 12 bases between. CDR1 and CDR2 (germline): SGHRS, YFSETQ. The CDR3 is 14 amino acids. CDR3 sequence (DNA): TGCGCCAGCAGCGCAGGACCACCGTCCTACGAGCAGTACTTC. It encodes CASSAGPPSYEQYF.

This clone was seen a single time. This rearrangement joins TRBV27 to TRBJ2-7; tentatively, D is TRBD2 (5 bases). The CDR3 has 16 amino acids. Trimming shortened V by 3 bases and J by 1 base, and 16 bases separated the two germline ends. Germline CDR1 is MNHEY and CDR2 is SMNVEV (reference sequence). The CDR3 bases are TGTGCCAGCAGTTTTAGGTCACTAGTAGGATCCTACGAGCAGTACTTC. It encodes CASSFRSLVGSYEQYF.

The chain recombines TRBV11-2 with TRBJ2-6; D unresolved. V was trimmed by 5 bases and J by 0 bases, leaving 8 bases between them. Germline loops: CDR1 SGHAT, CDR2 FQNNGV. The CDR3 covers 15 residues. The CDR3 loop reads CASSLYSSGANVLTF. CDR3 coding DNA: TGTGCCAGCAGCCTTTATTCCTCTGGGGCCAACGTCCTGACTTTC. Combining the CDR3 with reference TRBV11-2 and TRBJ2-6 gives the whole variable domain EAGVAQSPRYKIIEKRQSVAFWCNPISGHATLYWYQQILGQGPKLLIQFQNNGVVDDSQLPKDRFSAERLKGVDSTLKIQPAKLEDSAVYLCASSLYSSGANVLTFGAGSRLTVL.

The V gene is TRBV5-4, the J gene TRBJ2-3, with D uncertain. This CDR3 spans 14 amino acids. The germline gives CDR1 SGHNT, CDR2 YYREEE (reference sequence). V was trimmed by 7 bases and J by 2 bases, leaving 14 bases between them. The CDR3 coding sequence is TGTGCCAGCCACGACGGCGGAGTCACAGATACGCAGTATTTT. Translated: CASHDGGVTDTQYF.

The rearrangement links TRBV7-9 to TRBJ2-3, with 14 bases lining up with TRBD2. The CDR3 is made up of 16 amino acids. J gave up 3 bases and V 4 bases, and 3 bases lay outside the gene matches. The germline CDR1 and CDR2 sequences are SEHNR and FQNEAQ (reference sequence). The CDR3 here is CASSSGLAGGTDTQYF. CDR3 sequence (DNA): TGTGCCAGCAGCTCTGGACTAGCGGGGGGAACAGATACGCAGTATTTT.

With respect to this clone: Sequence at one end of the junction differs from germline and may be a read error. The chain recombines TRBV2 with TRBJ1-5, with D tentatively TRBD1 (5 bases). Germline V gives CDR1 SNHLY, CDR2 FYNNEI. The CDR3 is made up of 14 amino acids. This CDR3 reads CASTEAGGGQPQHF. In DNA form, the CDR3 reads TGTGCCAGCACTGAAGCGGGGGGAGGACAGCCCCAGCATTTT. Combining the CDR3 with reference TRBV2 and TRBJ1-5 gives the whole variable domain EPEVTQTPSHQVTQMGQEVILRCVPISNHLYFYWYRQILGQKVEFLVSFYNNEISEKSEIFDDQFSVERPDGSNFTLKIRSTKLEDSAMYFCASTEAGGGQPQHFGDGTRLSIL.

V and J are TRBV2 and TRBJ1-4; no clear D. Trimming cost V 1 base and J 3 bases, with 9 bases left between them. Per germline, CDR1 SNHLY and CDR2 FYNNEI. The CDR3 spans 15 residues. The CDR3 bases are TGTGCCAGCAGTGAAGAGGGATGGCCTAATGAAAAACTGTTTTTT. Protein sequence: CASSEEGWPNEKLFF.

The V and J genes are TRBV5-1 and TRBJ2-1, with 13 bases lining up with TRBD2. Germline V gene sequence: CDR1 SGHRS, CDR2 YFSETQ. This CDR3 contains 15 residues. J lost 8 bases, V lost 3 bases, and 5 bases had no gene match. This chain's CDR3 is CASSSTSGGAYEQFF. CDR3 nucleotide sequence: TGCGCCAGCAGCTCAACTAGCGGGGGGGCCTATGAGCAGTTCTTC. Full variable domain (outside the CDR3, taken from reference TRBV5-1 and TRBJ2-1): KAGVTQTPRYLIKTRGQQVTLSCSPISGHRSVSWYQQTPGQGLQFLFEYFSETQRNKGNFPGRFSGRQFSNSRSEMNVSTLELGDSALYLCASSSTSGGAYEQFFGPGTRLTVL.

This chain connects TRBV29-1 to TRBJ2-2; D might be TRBD2 (5 bases). CDR1 is SQVTM and CDR2 is ANQGSEA in the germline V gene. Trimming stripped 1 base from V and 6 bases from J, with 6 bases between. The CDR3 is 12 amino acids. CDR3 sequence reads: CSVEGRAGELFF. In DNA, the CDR3 is TGCAGCGTTGAAGGGCGGGCCGGGGAGCTGTTTTTT.

In DNA, the CDR3 is TGTGCCTGGAGTGCTTCGGGGGGGCTGGGGAATGAGCAGTTCTTC. This translates into CAWSASGGLGNEQFF. V is TRBV30 and J is TRBJ2-1; 8 bases map to TRBD2. Germline CDR1 is GTSNPN and CDR2 is SVGIG (reference sequence). The CDR3 is 15 amino acids. With 1 base clipped from V and 7 bases from J, the junction kept 9 bases outside the gene matches.

The count of this clone is one. The chain couples TRBV12-5 to TRBJ1-5; no clear D gene. The CDR3 consists of 11 residues. The ends were cut back, 6 bases at V and 4 bases at J, with 4 bases in the middle. Germline lookup yields CDR1 LGHNT and CDR2 FRNRAP. The CDR3 here is CASGLNQPQHF. Written as DNA, the CDR3 is TGTGCTAGTGGACTGAATCAGCCCCAGCATTTT.

The genes are TRBV6-1 and TRBJ2-3, with 9 nucleotides matching TRBD2. The germline gives CDR1 MNHNS, CDR2 SASEGT. CDR3 length: 15 amino acids. Losses at the gene ends were 5 bases for V and 2 bases for J; bases not matched to a gene: 5. CDR3 loop: CASSSLAGNTDTQYF. In nucleotides, the CDR3 is TGTGCCAGCAGTTCCCTAGCGGGAAACACAGATACGCAGTATTTT.

The chain is built from TRBV28 and TRBJ2-1; no firm D call. Germline CDR1 reads MDHEN; CDR2 reads SYDVKM. Deletions cut 6 bases from V and 3 bases from J, with 6 bases between. The CDR3 loop spans 12 amino acids. The CDR3 region has the DNA TGTGCCAGCAGGCCGTACTACAATGAGCAGTTCTTC. Translation: CASRPYYNEQFF.

CDR3 in DNA: TGTGCCAGCAGGTCCAGAGGGCAGCCCCAGCATTTT. Residues: CASRSRGQPQHF. This chain joins TRBV2 and TRBJ1-5; D is undetermined. Trimming shortened V by 6 bases and J by 7 bases, and 10 bases separated the two germline ends. CDR1 is SNHLY, CDR2 FYNNEI, per germline. The CDR3 covers 12 residues.

The chain employs TRBV6-4 and TRBJ2-1; D is perhaps TRBD1 (6 bases). Trimming removed 3 bases from V and 3 bases from J, with 12 bases in between. CDR1 is MRHNA, CDR2 SNTAGT, per germline. The CDR3 covers 15 residues. Here the CDR3 DNA reads TGTGCCAGCAGTGAGTTCAAGGGGGTCTACAATGAGCAGTTCTTC. Translating gives CASSEFKGVYNEQFF.

The chain joins TRBV5-1 to TRBJ1-2, with unresolved D. The V end was cut by 6 bases, the J end by 0 bases, with 12 bases between. The CDR3 has 14 amino acids. The V gene's germline CDR1 is SGHRS and CDR2 YFSETQ. CDR3 in amino acids: CASTPGDTNYGYTF. For the CDR3, the DNA is TGCGCCAGCACCCCGGGAGATACTAACTATGGCTACACCTTC. The full variable domain, in which reference TRBV5-1 and TRBJ1-2 provide the parts outside the CDR3, is KAGVTQTPRYLIKTRGQQVTLSCSPISGHRSVSWYQQTPGQGLQFLFEYFSETQRNKGNFPGRFSGRQFSNSRSEMNVSTLELGDSALYLCASTPGDTNYGYTFGSGTRLTVV.